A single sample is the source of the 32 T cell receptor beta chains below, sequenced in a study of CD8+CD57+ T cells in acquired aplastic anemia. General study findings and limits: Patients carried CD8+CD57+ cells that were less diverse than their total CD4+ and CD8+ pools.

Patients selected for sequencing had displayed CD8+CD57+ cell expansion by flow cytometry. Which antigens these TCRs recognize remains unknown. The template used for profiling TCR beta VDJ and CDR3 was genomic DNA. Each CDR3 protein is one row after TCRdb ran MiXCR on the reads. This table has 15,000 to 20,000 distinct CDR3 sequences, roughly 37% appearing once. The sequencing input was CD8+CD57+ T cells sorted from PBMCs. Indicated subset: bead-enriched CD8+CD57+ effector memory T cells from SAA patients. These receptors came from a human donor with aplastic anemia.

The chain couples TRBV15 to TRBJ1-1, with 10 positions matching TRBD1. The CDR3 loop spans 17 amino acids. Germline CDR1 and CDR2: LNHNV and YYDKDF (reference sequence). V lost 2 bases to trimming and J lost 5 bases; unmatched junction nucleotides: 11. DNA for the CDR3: TGTGCCACCAGCAGACCATTTCCGGGACAGGGGTCGACTGAAGCTTTCTTT. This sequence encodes CATSRPFPGQGSTEAFF.

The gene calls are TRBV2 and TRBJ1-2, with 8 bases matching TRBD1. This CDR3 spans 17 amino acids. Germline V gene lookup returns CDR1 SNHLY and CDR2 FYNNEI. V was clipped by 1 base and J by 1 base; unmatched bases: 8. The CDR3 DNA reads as TGTGCCAGCAGTGAAGTAGCAGGACAGGGAGTTAACTATGGCTACACCTTC. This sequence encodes CASSEVAGQGVNYGYTF.

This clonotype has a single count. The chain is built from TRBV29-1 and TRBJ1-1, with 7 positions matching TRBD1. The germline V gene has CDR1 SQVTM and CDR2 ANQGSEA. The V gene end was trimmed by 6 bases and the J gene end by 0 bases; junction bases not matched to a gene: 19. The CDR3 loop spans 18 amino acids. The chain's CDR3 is CSVLGGTDIRVLNTEAFF. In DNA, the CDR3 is TGCAGCGTCCTCGGTGGGACAGACATAAGGGTCCTGAACACTGAAGCTTTCTTT.

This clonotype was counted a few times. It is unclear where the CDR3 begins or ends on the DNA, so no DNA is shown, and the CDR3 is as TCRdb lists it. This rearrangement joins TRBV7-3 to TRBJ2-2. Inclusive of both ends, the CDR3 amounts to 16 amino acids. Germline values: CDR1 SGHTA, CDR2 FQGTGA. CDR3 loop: CASSLWATGNTGEPFF.

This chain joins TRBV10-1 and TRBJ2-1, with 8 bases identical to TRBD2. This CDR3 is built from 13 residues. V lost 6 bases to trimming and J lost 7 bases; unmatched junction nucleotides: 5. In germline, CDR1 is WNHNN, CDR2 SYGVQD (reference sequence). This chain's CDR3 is CASRAGAANEQFF. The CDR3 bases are TGCGCCAGCAGAGCGGGAGCGGCTAATGAGCAGTTCTTC.

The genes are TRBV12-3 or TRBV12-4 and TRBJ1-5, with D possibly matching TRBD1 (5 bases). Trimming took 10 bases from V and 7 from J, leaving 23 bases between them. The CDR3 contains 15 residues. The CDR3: CATWGPREIRQPQHF. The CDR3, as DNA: TGTGCCACCTGGGGACCCCGGGAGATACGGCAGCCCCAGCATTTT.

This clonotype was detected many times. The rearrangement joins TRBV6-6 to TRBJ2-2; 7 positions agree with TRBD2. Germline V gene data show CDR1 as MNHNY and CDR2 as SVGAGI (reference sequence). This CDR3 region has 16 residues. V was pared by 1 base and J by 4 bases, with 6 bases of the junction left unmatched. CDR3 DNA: TGTGCCAGCAGTTACTGGCGGGGGTTACTCACCGGGGAGCTGTTTTTT. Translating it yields CASSYWRGLLTGELFF.

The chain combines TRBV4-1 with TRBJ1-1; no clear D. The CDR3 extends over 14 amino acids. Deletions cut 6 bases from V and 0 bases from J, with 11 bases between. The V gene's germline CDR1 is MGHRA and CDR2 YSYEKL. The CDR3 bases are TGCGCCAGCAGGGCGGAAGGAATGAACACTGAAGCTTTCTTT. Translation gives CASRAEGMNTEAFF.

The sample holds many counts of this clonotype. This chain's CDR3 is CASSLAMGQDYNQPQHF. In DNA, the CDR3 is TGTGCCAGCAGCTTAGCGATGGGACAGGACTACAATCAGCCCCAGCATTTT. The V gene is TRBV7-9, the J gene TRBJ1-5; 8 nucleotides line up with TRBD1. CDR3 size: 17 residues. Trimming removed 0 bases from V and 3 bases from J; junction bases left unmatched: 7. Per the germline V gene, CDR1 is SEHNR and CDR2 is FQNEAQ (reference sequence). Looking up the rest from reference TRBV7-9 and TRBJ1-5 gives the full variable domain: DTGVSQNPRHKITKRGQNVTFRCDPISEHNRLYWYRQTLGQGPEFLTYFQNEAQLEKSRLLSDRFSAERPKGSFSTLEIQRTEQGDSAMYLCASSLAMGQDYNQPQHFGDGTRLSIL.

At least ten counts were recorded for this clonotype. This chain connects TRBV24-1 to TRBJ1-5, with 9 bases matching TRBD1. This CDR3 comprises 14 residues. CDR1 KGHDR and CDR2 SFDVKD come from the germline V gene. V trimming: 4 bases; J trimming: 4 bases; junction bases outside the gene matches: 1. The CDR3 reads CATSDGTGNQPQHF. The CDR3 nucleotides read TGTGCCACCAGTGACGGGACAGGGAATCAGCCCCAGCATTTT.

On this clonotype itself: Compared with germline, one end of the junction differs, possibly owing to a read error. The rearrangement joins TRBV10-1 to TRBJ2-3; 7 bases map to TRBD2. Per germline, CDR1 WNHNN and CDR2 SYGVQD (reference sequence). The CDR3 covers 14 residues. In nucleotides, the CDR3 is TGTGCCAGCAAAGGGAAGCGGGGTACAGATACGCAGTATTTT. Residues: CASKGKRGTDTQYF.

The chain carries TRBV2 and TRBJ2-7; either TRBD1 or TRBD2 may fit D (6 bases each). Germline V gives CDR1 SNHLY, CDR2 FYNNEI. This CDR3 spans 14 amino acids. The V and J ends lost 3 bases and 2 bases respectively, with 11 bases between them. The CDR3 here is CASSEAGQPYEQYF. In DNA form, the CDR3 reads TGTGCCAGCAGTGAGGCGGGACAACCCTACGAGCAGTACTTC.

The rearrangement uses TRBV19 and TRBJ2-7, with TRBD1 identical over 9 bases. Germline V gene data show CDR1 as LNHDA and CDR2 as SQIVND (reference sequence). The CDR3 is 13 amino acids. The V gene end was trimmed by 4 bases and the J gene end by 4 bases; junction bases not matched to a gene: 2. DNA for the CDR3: TGTGCCAGTAGTACCGGACAGGGGTACGAGCAGTACTTC. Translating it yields CASSTGQGYEQYF.

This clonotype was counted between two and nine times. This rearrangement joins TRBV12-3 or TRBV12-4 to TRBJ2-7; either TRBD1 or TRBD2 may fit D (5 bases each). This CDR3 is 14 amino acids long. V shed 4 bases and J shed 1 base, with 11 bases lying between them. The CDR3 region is CASSSIGTSYEQYF. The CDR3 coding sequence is TGTGCCAGCAGTTCTATAGGGACGTCCTACGAGCAGTACTTC.

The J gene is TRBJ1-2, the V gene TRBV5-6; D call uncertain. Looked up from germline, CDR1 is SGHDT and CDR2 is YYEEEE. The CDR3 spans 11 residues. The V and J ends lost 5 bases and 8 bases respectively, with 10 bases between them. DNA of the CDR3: TGTGCCAGCAGATCCACTGGGGGCTACACCTTC. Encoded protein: CASRSTGGYTF.

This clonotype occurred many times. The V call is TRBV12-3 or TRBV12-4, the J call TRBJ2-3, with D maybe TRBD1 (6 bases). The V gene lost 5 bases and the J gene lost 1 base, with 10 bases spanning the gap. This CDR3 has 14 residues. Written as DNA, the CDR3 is TGTGCCAGCAGTGGGGGCCATGGCACAGATACGCAGTATTTT. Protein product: CASSGGHGTDTQYF.

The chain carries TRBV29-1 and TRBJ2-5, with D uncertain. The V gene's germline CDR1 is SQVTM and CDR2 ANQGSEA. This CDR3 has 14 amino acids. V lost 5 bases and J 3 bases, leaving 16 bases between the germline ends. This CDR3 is CSVPTGIGKETQYF. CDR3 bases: TGCAGCGTTCCGACCGGAATTGGAAAAGAGACCCAGTACTTC.

CDR3 residues: CASSDIGGQGNEKLFF. CDR3 sequence (DNA): TGTGCCAGCAGTGATATCGGGGGACAGGGTAATGAAAAACTGTTTTTT. The chain uses TRBV6-1 and TRBJ1-4; TRBD1 matches 9 bases. The trim removed 3 bases at V and 4 bases at J, leaving 6 bases unmatched. From germline, CDR1 is MNHNS and CDR2 SASEGT. The CDR3 runs to 16 residues.

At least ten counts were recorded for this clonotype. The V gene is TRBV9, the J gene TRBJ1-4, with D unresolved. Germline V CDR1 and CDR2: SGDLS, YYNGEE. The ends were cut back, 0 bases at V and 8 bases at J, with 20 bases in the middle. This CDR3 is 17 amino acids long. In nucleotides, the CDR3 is TGTGCCAGCAGCGTAGTGGCAGGATTTCCCCTCGGGGAAAAACTGTTTTTT. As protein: CASSVVAGFPLGEKLFF.

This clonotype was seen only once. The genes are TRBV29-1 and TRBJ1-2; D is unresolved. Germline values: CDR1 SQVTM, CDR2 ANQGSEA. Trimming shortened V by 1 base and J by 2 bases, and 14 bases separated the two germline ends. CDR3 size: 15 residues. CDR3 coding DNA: TGCAGCGTTGAAGGCCCTCGACAACGCAACTATGGCTACACCTTC. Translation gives CSVEGPRQRNYGYTF. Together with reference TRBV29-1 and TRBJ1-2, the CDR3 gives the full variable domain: SAVISQKPSRDICQRGTSLTIQCQVDSQVTMMFWYRQQPGQSLTLIATANQGSEATYESGFVIDKFPISRPNLTFSTLTVSNMSPEDSSIYLCSVEGPRQRNYGYTFGSGTRLTVV.

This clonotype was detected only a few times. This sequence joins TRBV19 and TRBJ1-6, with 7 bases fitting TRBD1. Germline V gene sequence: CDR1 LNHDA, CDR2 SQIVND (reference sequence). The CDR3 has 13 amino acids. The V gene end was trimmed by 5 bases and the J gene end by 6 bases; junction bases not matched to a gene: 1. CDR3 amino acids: CASSGTVNSPLHF. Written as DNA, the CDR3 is TGTGCCAGTAGTGGGACAGTTAATTCACCCCTCCACTTT.

The CDR3, as DNA: TGTGCCAGCAGCTCTGGACAGAGGGAGACCCAGTACTTC. It is translated as CASSSGQRETQYF. The V and J genes are TRBV7-9 and TRBJ2-5, with TRBD1 as a possible D gene (6 bases). V lost 4 bases and J 5 bases, leaving 11 bases between the germline ends. Per the germline V gene, CDR1 is SEHNR and CDR2 is FQNEAQ (reference sequence). CDR3 length: 13 residues.

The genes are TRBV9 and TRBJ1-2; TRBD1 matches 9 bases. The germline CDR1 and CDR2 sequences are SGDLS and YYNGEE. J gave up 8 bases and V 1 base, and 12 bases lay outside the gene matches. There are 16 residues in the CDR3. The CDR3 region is CASSVRTGTGSGGYTF. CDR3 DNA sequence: TGTGCCAGCAGCGTACGAACCGGGACAGGGTCGGGAGGCTACACCTTC.

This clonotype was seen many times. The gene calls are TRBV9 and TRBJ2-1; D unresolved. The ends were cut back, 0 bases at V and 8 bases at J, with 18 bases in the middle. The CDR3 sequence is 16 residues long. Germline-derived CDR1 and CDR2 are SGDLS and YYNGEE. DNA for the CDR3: TGTGCCAGCAGCGTAGCGGTCGCAGATAGGGTCGATGAGCAGTTCTTC. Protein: CASSVAVADRVDEQFF.

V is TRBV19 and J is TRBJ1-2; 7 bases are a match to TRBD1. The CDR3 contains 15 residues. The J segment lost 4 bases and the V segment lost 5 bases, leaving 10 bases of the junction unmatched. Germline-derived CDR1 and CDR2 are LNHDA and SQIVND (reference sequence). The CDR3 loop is CASSPTLGDSYGYTF. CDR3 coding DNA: TGTGCCAGTAGTCCGACCCTGGGGGACAGCTATGGCTACACCTTC. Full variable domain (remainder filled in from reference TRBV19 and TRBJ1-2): DGGITQSPKYLFRKEGQNVTLSCEQNLNHDAMYWYRQDPGQGLRLIYYSQIVNDFQKGDIAEGYSVSREKKESFPLTVTSAQKNPTAFYLCASSPTLGDSYGYTFGSGTRLTVV.

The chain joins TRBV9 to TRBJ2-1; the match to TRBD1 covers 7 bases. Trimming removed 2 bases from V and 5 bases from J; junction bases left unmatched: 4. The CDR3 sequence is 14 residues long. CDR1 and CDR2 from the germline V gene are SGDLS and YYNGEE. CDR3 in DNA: TGTGCCAGCAGCGTTGGGACAGCTAACAATGAGCAGTTCTTC. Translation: CASSVGTANNEQFF.

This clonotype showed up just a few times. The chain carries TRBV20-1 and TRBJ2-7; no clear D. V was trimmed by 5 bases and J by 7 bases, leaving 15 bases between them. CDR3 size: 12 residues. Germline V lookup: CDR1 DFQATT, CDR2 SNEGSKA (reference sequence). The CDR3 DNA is TGCAGTGCTGACGGGCAGCCGTGGGAGCAGTACTTC. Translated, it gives CSADGQPWEQYF.

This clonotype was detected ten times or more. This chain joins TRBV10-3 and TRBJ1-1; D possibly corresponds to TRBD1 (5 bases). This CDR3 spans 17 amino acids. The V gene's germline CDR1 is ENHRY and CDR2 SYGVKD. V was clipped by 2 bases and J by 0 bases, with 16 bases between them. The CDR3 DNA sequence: TGTGCCATCAGTGAGGGCGGGGGGAGAAGAATGAACACTGAAGCTTTCTTT. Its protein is CAISEGGGRRMNTEAFF.

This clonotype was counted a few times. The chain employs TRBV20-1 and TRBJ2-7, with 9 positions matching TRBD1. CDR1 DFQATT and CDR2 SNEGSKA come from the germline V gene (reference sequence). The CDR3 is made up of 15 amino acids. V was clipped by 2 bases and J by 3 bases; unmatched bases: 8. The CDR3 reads CSARLRDREFYEQYF. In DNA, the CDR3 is TGCAGTGCTAGACTCCGGGACAGGGAATTCTACGAGCAGTACTTC.

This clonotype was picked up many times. In DNA form, the CDR3 reads TGTGCCAGCAGTAGCGGGGAAGGGGCAGATACGCAGTATTTT. It codes for CASSSGEGADTQYF. The rearrangement links TRBV6-6 to TRBJ2-3; TRBD2 matches at 7 bases. V was pared by 5 bases and J by 4 bases, with 6 bases of the junction left unmatched. The CDR3 loop spans 14 amino acids. The germline V gene has CDR1 MNHNY and CDR2 SVGAGI (reference sequence).

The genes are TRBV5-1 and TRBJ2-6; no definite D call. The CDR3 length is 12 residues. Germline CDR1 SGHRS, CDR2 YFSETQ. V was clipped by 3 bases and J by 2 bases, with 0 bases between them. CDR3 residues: CASSSGANVLTF. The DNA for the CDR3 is TGCGCCAGCAGCTCTGGGGCCAACGTCCTGACTTTC. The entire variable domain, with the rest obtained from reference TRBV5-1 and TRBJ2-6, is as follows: KAGVTQTPRYLIKTRGQQVTLSCSPISGHRSVSWYQQTPGQGLQFLFEYFSETQRNKGNFPGRFSGRQFSNSRSEMNVSTLELGDSALYLCASSSGANVLTFGAGSRLTVL.

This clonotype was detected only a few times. DNA of the CDR3: TGTGCCAGCAGCTTAGGTGGCAAGAACTATGGCTACACCTTC. Its protein is CASSLGGKNYGYTF. The V gene is TRBV7-8, the J gene TRBJ1-2; D is uncertain. The CDR3 sequence is 14 residues long. Germline V gives CDR1 SGHVS, CDR2 FQNEAQ. V was cut by 1 base and J by 2 bases, with 8 bases left in between.